The 32 T cell receptor beta chains below were found in one sample sequenced in a study of cytomegalovirus exposure and HLA in healthy donors. 60 Vbeta and 13 Jbeta primers were used in PCR. Only in-frame clones appear in the TCRdb table, and some are missing; sequencing was by immunoSEQ multiplex PCR. In the table there are about 130,000 clones, 8.5% of which are singletons. Sequencing was performed on PBMCs. These receptors originate from a middle-aged man in good health and CMV-seronegative.

In this sample, this clone turned up a few times. The chain uses TRBV2 and TRBJ2-7; 7 positions agree with TRBD1. The CDR3 is made up of 13 amino acids. V lost 5 bases to trimming and J lost 5 bases; unmatched junction nucleotides: 6. Germline CDR1 is SNHLY and CDR2 is FYNNEI. The CDR3 region has the DNA TGTGCCAGCAGTATCGACAGGGTCCACGAGCAGTACTTC. Translating gives CASSIDRVHEQYF.

This chain joins TRBV9 and TRBJ1-6; tentatively, D is TRBD1 (6 bases). V dropped 0 bases and J dropped 7 bases, with 8 bases sitting between them. CDR3 length: 14 residues. The V gene's germline CDR1 is SGDLS and CDR2 YYNGEE. CDR3 sequence reads: CASSVVDRNSPLHF. The CDR3 nucleotides read TGTGCCAGCAGCGTAGTGGACAGAAATTCACCCCTCCACTTT.

This clone has only a few counts. The CDR3 region is CASSMARNTEAFF. For the CDR3, the DNA is TGTGCCAGCAGTATGGCAAGAAACACTGAAGCTTTCTTT. J is TRBJ1-1 and V is TRBV7-6; D remains ambiguous. Deletions cut 6 bases from V and 2 bases from J, with 10 bases between. This CDR3 comprises 13 residues. Germline V gene data show CDR1 as SGHVS and CDR2 as FNYEAQ.

In this sample, this clone turned up a few times. The V and J genes are TRBV10-3 and TRBJ2-2; 8 nucleotides agree with TRBD2. This CDR3 contains 15 residues. V lost 8 bases and J lost 4; bases outside the gene matches: 9. The germline V gene has CDR1 ENHRY and CDR2 SYGVKD. The CDR3 region has the DNA TGTGCCATCCGCCCAGCGGGGGCCGTCACCGGGGAGCTGTTTTTT. This gives the protein CAIRPAGAVTGELFF.

This clone was picked up a small number of times. The V gene is TRBV14, the J gene TRBJ1-4, with D possibly being TRBD1 (5 bases). Trimming took off 1 base at V and 6 bases at J, with 12 bases between the two ends. The CDR3 spans 15 residues. Germline CDR1 SGHDN, CDR2 FVKESK. The CDR3 sequence is CASSQGSGAYEKLFF. The CDR3, as DNA: TGTGCCAGCAGCCAAGGCAGTGGGGCCTATGAAAAACTGTTTTTT.

About this clone: Mismatch with germline at one junction end may stem from a read error. V is TRBV7-8 and J is TRBJ2-5; no firm D call. The CDR3 is made up of 14 amino acids. From germline, CDR1 is SGHVS and CDR2 FQNEAQ. The CDR3 DNA sequence: TGTGCCAGCAGCCGAACAAGAGTCCAAGAGGCCCAGTACTTC. Protein: CASSRTRVQEAQYF.

This clone was detected only a few times. The chain employs TRBV29-1 and TRBJ2-1; tentatively, D is TRBD2 (6 bases). Per the germline V gene, CDR1 is SQVTM and CDR2 is ANQGSEA. This CDR3 is built from 11 residues. Trimming took 5 bases from V and 8 from J, leaving 10 bases between them. DNA for the CDR3: TGCAGCGTTCAGCGGGTAGATGAGCAGTTCTTC. Translation: CSVQRVDEQFF.

The chain has TRBV6-6 and TRBJ2-5; D ambiguous. Germline V CDR1 and CDR2: MNHNY, SVGAGI (reference sequence). This CDR3 is 12 amino acids long. Deletions cut 0 bases from V and 5 bases from J, with 4 bases between. In DNA form, the CDR3 reads TGTGCCAGCAGTTACTCGAGGGAGACCCAGTACTTC. Translation gives CASSYSRETQYF.

This clone was observed many times. The chain employs TRBV6-6 and TRBJ1-4, with 7 bases aligning to TRBD1. The V gene's germline CDR1 is MNHNY and CDR2 SVGAGI (reference sequence). The CDR3 extends over 14 amino acids. The J segment lost 8 bases and the V segment lost 8 bases, leaving 11 bases of the junction unmatched. The CDR3 DNA follows: TGTGCCAGCGGTAACAGGGGAATGGGGGAAAAACTGTTTTTT. The encoded protein is CASGNRGMGEKLFF.

The rearrangement joins TRBV7-2 to TRBJ1-1; weak D call: TRBD1 (6 bases). The CDR3 has 14 amino acids. Germline V gene sequence: CDR1 SGHTA, CDR2 FQGNSA. V was clipped by 5 bases and J by 0 bases, with 10 bases between them. The CDR3 bases are TGTGCCAGCAGCGACAGGATGATGAACACTGAAGCTTTCTTT. Amino acid sequence: CASSDRMMNTEAFF.

The chain recombines TRBV5-8 with TRBJ2-7; 9 nucleotides align to TRBD1. V gave up 0 bases and J gave up 4 bases; unmatched junction bases: 2. The CDR3 has 14 amino acids. Germline V gene lookup returns CDR1 SGHTS and CDR2 YDEGEE. The DNA of the CDR3 is TGTGCCAGCAGCTTGGGGACAGGGGAATACGAGCAGTACTTC. Its translation: CASSLGTGEYEQYF.

This clone was picked up a small number of times. The gene calls are TRBV6-6 and TRBJ1-1; D gene ambiguous. CDR3 length: 14 amino acids. The V gene's germline CDR1 is MNHNY and CDR2 SVGAGI (reference sequence). Between the trimmed V and J ends, which lost 5 bases and 1 base, there was a span of 11 bases. CDR3 sequence: CASSMGRANTEAFF. The CDR3 coding sequence is TGTGCCAGCAGTATGGGGAGGGCGAACACTGAAGCTTTCTTT.

Only a few counts were recorded for this clone. The genes are TRBV7-8 and TRBJ2-7, with 8 bases aligning to TRBD1. Germline lookup yields CDR1 SGHVS and CDR2 FQNEAQ. The ends lost 1 base at V and 6 bases at J; junction bases unmatched: 2. CDR3 length: 13 amino acids. The DNA of the CDR3 is TGTGCCAGCAGCTTAGTACAGGGGGGCGAGCAGTACTTC. Translation gives CASSLVQGGEQYF.

This clone was counted a few times. The V gene is TRBV7-9, the J gene TRBJ2-6, with 10 bases matching TRBD1. Looked up from germline, CDR1 is SEHNR and CDR2 is FQNEAQ (reference sequence). The V and J ends lost 11 bases and 2 bases, in that order; junction bases with no gene match: 0. This CDR3 is built from 13 residues. This chain's CDR3 is CAGTGAGANVLTF. Written as DNA, the CDR3 is TGTGCCGGGACAGGGGCTGGGGCCAACGTCCTGACTTTC.

The chain is built from TRBV28 and TRBJ2-1; TRBD2 matches at 8 bases. Unmatched junction bases numbered 16, after V lost 1 base and J lost 8 bases. CDR3 length: 18 amino acids. From germline, CDR1 is MDHEN and CDR2 SYDVKM. The CDR3 loop is CASSLSRGVVAGFDEQFF. CDR3 sequence (DNA): TGTGCCAGCAGTTTATCGCGTGGGGTGGTAGCGGGGTTTGATGAGCAGTTCTTC.

The V and J genes are TRBV9 and TRBJ1-2; D possibly corresponds to TRBD1 (5 bases). Germline CDR1 reads SGDLS; CDR2 reads YYNGEE. Trimming left V 3 bases short and J 0 bases short, with 12 bases between. CDR3 size: 15 residues. The CDR3 region has the DNA TGTGCCAGCAGCGCGACAGCCGCAGCTAACTATGGCTACACCTTC. Residues: CASSATAAANYGYTF.

Regarding this clone: In the same sample, other DNA sequences code for this CDR3. The chain is built from TRBV5-1 and TRBJ1-1; perhaps TRBD1 as D (6 bases). The V end was cut by 4 bases, the J end by 10 bases, with 17 bases between. Germline V gene data show CDR1 as SGHRS and CDR2 as YFSETQ. The CDR3 consists of 13 residues. Here the CDR3 reads CASSLPLQGVAFF. The CDR3 nucleotides are TGCGCCAGCAGCCTGCCACTACAGGGAGTAGCTTTCTTT.

This clone has just a few counts. CDR3 DNA: TGTGCCAGCAGTTACTCGACCGGGGGGAGGGGCGGGGAGCTGTTTTTT. This encodes CASSYSTGGRGGELFF. The rearrangement uses TRBV6-6 and TRBJ2-2, with TRBD2 matching over 7 bases. CDR1 and CDR2 (germline): MNHNY, SVGAGI (reference sequence). The junction had 8 bases not matched to a gene; V was cut back by 0 bases and J by 7 bases. The CDR3 covers 16 residues.

The V gene is TRBV19, the J gene TRBJ1-4; possible D gene TRBD1, 5 bases. With 5 bases removed from V and 6 bases from J, the gap between germline ends came to 16 bases. The CDR3 covers 15 residues. The germline gives CDR1 LNHDA, CDR2 SQIVND (reference sequence). CDR3 in DNA: TGTGCCAGTAGTCCGCGGGGGGGAAAGGATGAAAAACTGTTTTTT. The encoded protein is CASSPRGGKDEKLFF.

This clone was detected a few times. The chain joins TRBV28 to TRBJ2-4; D not resolved. V was pared by 1 base and J by 1 base, with 8 bases between. The germline gives CDR1 MDHEN, CDR2 SYDVKM. The CDR3 is made up of 15 amino acids. The CDR3 region is CASSLSGFAKNIQYF. CDR3 coding DNA: TGTGCCAGCAGTTTATCCGGTTTCGCCAAAAACATTCAGTACTTC.

This clone was seen more than once but under ten times. This chain links TRBV2 with TRBJ2-1; the match to TRBD2 covers 16 bases. The germline CDR1 and CDR2 sequences are SNHLY and FYNNEI. The CDR3 runs to 19 residues. The trim removed 6 bases at V and 7 bases at J, leaving 15 bases unmatched. The CDR3 bases are TGTGCCAGCAGAACGATATTCCCGGGACTAGCGGGGGGGCGGAATGAGCAGTTCTTC. It codes for CASRTIFPGLAGGRNEQFF. Complete variable domain (other parts from reference TRBV2 and TRBJ2-1): EPEVTQTPSHQVTQMGQEVILRCVPISNHLYFYWYRQILGQKVEFLVSFYNNEISEKSEIFDDQFSVERPDGSNFTLKIRSTKLEDSAMYFCASRTIFPGLAGGRNEQFFGPGTRLTVL.

V and J are TRBV5-1 and TRBJ2-1; a possible D gene is TRBD2 (7 bases). This CDR3 region has 14 residues. The germline V gene encodes CDR1 SGHRS and CDR2 YFSETQ. The germline V and J ends were trimmed by 3 bases and 6 bases, with 13 bases remaining between them. This CDR3 reads CASSWGGQGNEQFF. CDR3 nucleotide sequence: TGCGCCAGCAGCTGGGGGGGCCAAGGCAATGAGCAGTTCTTC.

This clone was counted a few times. The rearrangement links TRBV4-3 to TRBJ2-7, with 7 bases lining up with TRBD2. J lost 2 bases, V lost 0 bases, and 4 bases had no gene match. In germline, CDR1 is LGHNA, CDR2 YSLEER. The CDR3 spans 15 residues. In DNA form, the CDR3 reads TGCGCCAGCAGCCAAGAGGCTAGCGGCACCTACGAGCAGTACTTC. It encodes CASSQEASGTYEQYF.

The CDR3 sequence is CASSELGSYEKLFF. CDR3 sequence (DNA): TGTGCCAGCAGTGAGTTGGGGAGTTATGAAAAACTGTTTTTT. The chain employs TRBV6-1 and TRBJ1-4; unclear D gene. V lost 3 bases and J lost 6, with 11 bases in between. This CDR3 has 14 amino acids. The germline V gene encodes CDR1 MNHNS and CDR2 SASEGT.

V gene TRBV2 combines with J gene TRBJ2-7, with D possibly being TRBD1 (5 bases). The CDR3 contains 13 residues. V lost 5 bases to trimming and J lost 6 bases, with 14 bases between them. Germline CDR1 SNHLY, CDR2 FYNNEI. The CDR3 bases are TGTGCCAGCAGTAGGTCAGGGTGGGGCGAGCAGTACTTC. Its translation is CASSRSGWGEQYF.

This clone was counted between two and nine times. The J gene is TRBJ2-3, the V gene TRBV6-4; TRBD1 agrees at 10 bases. Germline V gives CDR1 MRHNA, CDR2 SNTAGT. The CDR3 is 18 residues long. Losses at the gene ends were 6 bases for V and 1 base for J; bases not matched to a gene: 13. CDR3 amino acids: CASRTTGQGKARTDTQYF. As DNA, the CDR3 is TGTGCCAGCAGGACAACGGGACAGGGGAAAGCCCGCACAGATACGCAGTATTTT.

The chain employs TRBV7-3 and TRBJ2-3; TRBD1 might be the D (6 bases). In germline, CDR1 is SGHTA, CDR2 FQGTGA. V shed 5 bases and J shed 2 bases, with 11 bases lying between them. This CDR3 is built from 14 residues. The CDR3 here is CASSQGLATDTQYF. The DNA of the CDR3 is TGTGCCAGCAGCCAGGGGTTAGCCACAGATACGCAGTATTTT.

The chain is built from TRBV11-2 and TRBJ1-1, with a possible D match to TRBD1 (5 bases). In germline, CDR1 is SGHAT, CDR2 FQNNGV. This CDR3 comprises 14 residues. Trimming shortened V by 3 bases and J by 1 base, and 9 bases separated the two germline ends. The CDR3 spells CASSFPGKNTEAFF. In DNA, the CDR3 is TGTGCCAGCAGCTTCCCAGGGAAGAACACTGAAGCTTTCTTT. The whole variable domain, remainder taken from reference TRBV11-2 and TRBJ1-1, is EAGVAQSPRYKIIEKRQSVAFWCNPISGHATLYWYQQILGQGPKLLIQFQNNGVVDDSQLPKDRFSAERLKGVDSTLKIQPAKLEDSAVYLCASSFPGKNTEAFFGQGTRLTVV.

This clone occurred a few times. CDR3 sequence (DNA): TGCGCCAGCAGCCCCGGGCGGGGGAGCTCCTACGAGCAGTACTTC. This translates into CASSPGRGSSYEQYF. This sequence joins TRBV4-3 and TRBJ2-7, with 7 bases fitting TRBD2. Looked up from germline, CDR1 is LGHNA and CDR2 is YSLEER. V trimming: 4 bases; J trimming: 0 bases; junction bases outside the gene matches: 6. The CDR3 spans 15 residues.

The chain recombines TRBV18 with TRBJ2-2, with D unclear. The germline V gene encodes CDR1 KGHSH and CDR2 LQKENI. The ends were cut back, 5 bases at V and 6 bases at J, with 13 bases in the middle. This CDR3 is built from 14 residues. Here the CDR3 reads CASSTAVYSGELFF. The CDR3 nucleotides read TGTGCCAGCTCAACGGCGGTCTATTCCGGGGAGCTGTTTTTT.

This clone was recorded a few times. This chain links TRBV7-9 with TRBJ2-3; D call uncertain. The V gene lost 0 bases and the J gene lost 0 bases, with 7 bases spanning the gap. This CDR3 spans 15 amino acids. Germline V CDR1 and CDR2: SEHNR, FQNEAQ (reference sequence). CDR3 residues: CASSLAGCSTDTQYF. In nucleotides, the CDR3 is TGTGCCAGCAGCTTAGCGGGCTGTAGCACAGATACGCAGTATTTT.

This clone was picked up a small number of times. The chain links TRBV29-1 to TRBJ2-7; D perhaps matches TRBD1 (6 bases). V gave up 7 bases and J gave up 3 bases, with 16 bases separating them. In germline, CDR1 is SQVTM, CDR2 ANQGSEA. This CDR3 contains 13 residues. The CDR3 nucleotides read TGCAGCGCACAGGGAATAGGGAGCTACGAGCAGTACTTC. Translated: CSAQGIGSYEQYF.